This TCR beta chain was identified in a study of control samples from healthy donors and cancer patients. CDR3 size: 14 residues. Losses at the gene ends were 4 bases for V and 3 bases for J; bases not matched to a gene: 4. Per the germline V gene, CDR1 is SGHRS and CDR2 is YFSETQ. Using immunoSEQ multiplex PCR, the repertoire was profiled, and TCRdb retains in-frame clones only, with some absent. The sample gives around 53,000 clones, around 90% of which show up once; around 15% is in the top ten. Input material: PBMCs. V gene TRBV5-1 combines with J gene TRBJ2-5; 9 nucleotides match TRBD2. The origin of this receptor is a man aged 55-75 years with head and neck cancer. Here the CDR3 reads CASSPLAGKETQYF. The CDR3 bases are TGCGCCAGCAGCCCCCTAGCGGGGAAAGAGACCCAGTACTTC.